This TCR beta chain emerged from a study of blood T cell repertoires in COVID-19. The overall study: COVID-19 samples from acute and convalescent phases originated in the United States, Italy and Spain. T cells, B-cell-depleted T cells, or PBMCs provided the cDNA or gDNA that served as material.

Authors' analysis steps: Estimation of nucleated cell counts relied on the amplification of reference gene primers. Only in-frame clones appear in the TCRdb table, and some are missing; sequencing was by immunoSEQ multiplex PCR. V, J and clone size are taken as reported in that table, and D and trimming were inferred from the DNA itself. The table shows around 34,000 clones, with roughly four fifths occurring only once. V trimming: 5 bases; J trimming: 7 bases; junction bases outside the gene matches: 8. Looked up from germline, CDR1 is ENHRY and CDR2 is SYGVKD. This CDR3 is 17 amino acids long. The TCR was taken from a man older than 75 with active or convalescent COVID-19. The chain joins TRBV10-3 to TRBJ2-1; TRBD2 aligns across 16 bases. Sequencing was done on a sample of peripheral blood. The CDR3 reads CAISMGTSGRAGNEQFF. CDR3 in DNA: TGTGCCATCAGTATGGGGACTAGCGGGAGGGCGGGGAATGAGCAGTTCTTC.